A selection of T cell receptor beta chains follows, all from one sample in a study of blood T cell repertoires in COVID-19. This table comes from immunoSEQ multiplex PCR, and its TCRdb copy is limited to in-frame clones, with some not included. The sample holds about 430,000 clones, roughly 88% seen once. The sample was PBMCs or T cells enriched from blood (not recorded which). The receptors were gathered from a woman in her late teens or twenties who had been exposed to COVID-19. Both conserved end residues are part of each CDR3.

V,J,CDR3
TRBV19,TRBJ1-4,CASSAGWTGDEKLFF
TRBV14,TRBJ1-1,CASSQTQNTEAFF
TRBV12-3/TRBV12-4,TRBJ1-2,CASSLDSRYGYTF
TRBV12-3/TRBV12-4,TRBJ2-7,CASSTTGHEQYF
TRBV18,TRBJ1-1,CASSRGAGGTFF
TRBV15,TRBJ1-2,CATSRGGAGYGYTF
TRBV6-5,TRBJ1-5,CASTTPPRGNQPQHF
TRBV7-2,TRBJ1-1,CASRFPSLGSTEAFF
TRBV14,TRBJ1-3,CASSQGDRGTGNTIYF
TRBV5-6,TRBJ2-7,CASSSEKLAGGYEQYF
TRBV5-5,TRBJ1-1,CASSPTGTGNTEAFF
TRBV15,TRBJ1-2,CATSAAGSVSYGYTF
TRBV4-1,TRBJ2-3,CASSQGLATGPWDTQYF
TRBV28,TRBJ1-2,CASTPGGGHRGLTF
TRBV2,TRBJ2-3,CASDGGDTQYF
TRBV5-1,TRBJ2-1,CASSLGSANEQFF
TRBV19,TRBJ2-2,CASSRDRGIENTGELFF
TRBV6-4,TRBJ1-4,CASSGQAWEKLFF
TRBV5-1,TRBJ2-1,CASSLGQAPTYNEQFF
TRBV7-3,TRBJ1-2,CASRDPNRGPYGYTF
TRBV14,TRBJ2-7,CASSSGTSVTYEQYF
TRBV28,TRBJ1-3,CASSPATGQGRNTIYF
TRBV2,TRBJ1-3,CAGKTGVRNTIYF
TRBV14,TRBJ2-7,CASSQAKQGPRLSEQYF
TRBV28,TRBJ2-7,CASSFVQGSYEQYF
TRBV4-1,TRBJ2-7,CASSQELSIEGYEQYF
TRBV28,TRBJ2-5,CASSGISGTSGSWSETQYF
TRBV2,TRBJ2-1,CASSRDQAHNEQFF